This T cell receptor beta chain was profiled in a study of CD8 T cells in ankylosing spondylitis. Findings and limits, study-wide: Ankylosing spondylitis blood seemed to carry a telltale TCR beta motif made of about 8 highly homologous variants. Reportedly, disease-linked clones are significantly enriched in ankylosing spondylitis patients' matched synovial fluid.

A single record per CDR3 protein comes from TCRdb applying MiXCR to the 5' RACE reads. The data hold about 5,700 distinct CDR3 sequences, with 2% to 2.5% observed a single time. V lost 4 bases, J lost 2 bases, and 3 bases lay in between. The CDR3 has 12 amino acids. In germline, CDR1 is SGDLS, CDR2 YYNGEE. This clonotype has ten or more counts. Its target is unknown. Material for sequencing was blood, either unsorted or a sorted T cell fraction (not recorded which). The genes are TRBV9 and TRBJ2-2; D not resolved. The receptor's source is a male donor with ankylosing spondylitis or in good health (not recorded which). Here the CDR3 reads CASSSNTGELFF. The CDR3 nucleotides read TGTGCCAGCAGCTCAAACACCGGGGAGCTGTTTTTT.